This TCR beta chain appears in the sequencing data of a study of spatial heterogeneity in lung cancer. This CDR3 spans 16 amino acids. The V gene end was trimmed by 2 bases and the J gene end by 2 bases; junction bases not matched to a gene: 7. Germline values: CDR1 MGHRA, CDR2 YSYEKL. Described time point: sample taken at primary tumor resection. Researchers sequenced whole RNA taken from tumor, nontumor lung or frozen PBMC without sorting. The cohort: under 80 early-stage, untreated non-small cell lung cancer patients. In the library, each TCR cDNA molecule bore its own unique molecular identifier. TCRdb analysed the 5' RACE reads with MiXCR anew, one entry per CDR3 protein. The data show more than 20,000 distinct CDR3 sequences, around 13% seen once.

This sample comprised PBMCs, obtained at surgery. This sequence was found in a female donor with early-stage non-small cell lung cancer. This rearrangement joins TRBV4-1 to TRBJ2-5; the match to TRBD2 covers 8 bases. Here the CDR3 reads CASSQTSGRGQETQYF. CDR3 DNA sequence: TGCGCCAGCAGCCAAACGAGCGGGAGAGGACAAGAGACCCAGTACTTC.